This T cell receptor (beta chain) was sequenced for a study of cytomegalovirus exposure and HLA in healthy donors. About the study: Approximately 85 million unique TCRs from HLA-typed donors were held in an early release of data.

PCR was performed using 60 Vbeta and 13 Jbeta primers. The table came from immunoSEQ multiplex PCR; TCRdb's copy has only in-frame clones and leaves some out. Altogether about 130,000 clones are present, roughly 80% being singletons, with the ten largest covering 2.5% to 3.5%. There are 13 residues in the CDR3. Germline V gene sequence: CDR1 LNHDA, CDR2 SQIVND (reference sequence). V was cut by 7 bases and J by 12 bases, with 18 bases left in between. The chain recombines TRBV19 with TRBJ1-4, with no clear D. Sequenced sample: PBMCs. This clonotype was obtained from a male donor in good health and CMV-seronegative. This CDR3 is CASTPTRGGQLFF. The CDR3 DNA is TGTGCCAGTACCCCTACCCGGGGAGGGCAACTGTTTTTT.